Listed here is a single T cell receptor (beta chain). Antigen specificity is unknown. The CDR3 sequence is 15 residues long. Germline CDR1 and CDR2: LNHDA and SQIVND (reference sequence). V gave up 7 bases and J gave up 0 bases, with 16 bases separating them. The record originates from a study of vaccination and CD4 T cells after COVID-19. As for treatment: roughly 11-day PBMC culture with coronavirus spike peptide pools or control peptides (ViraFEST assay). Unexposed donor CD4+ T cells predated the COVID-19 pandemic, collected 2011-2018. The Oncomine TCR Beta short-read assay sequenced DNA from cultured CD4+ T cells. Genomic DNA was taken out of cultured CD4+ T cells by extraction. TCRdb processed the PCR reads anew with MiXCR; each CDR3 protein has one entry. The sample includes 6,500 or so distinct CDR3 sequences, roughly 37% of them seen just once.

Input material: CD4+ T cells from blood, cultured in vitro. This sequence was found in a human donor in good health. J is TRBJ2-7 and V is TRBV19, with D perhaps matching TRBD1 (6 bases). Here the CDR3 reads CASKRQDGSSYEQYF. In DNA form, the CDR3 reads TGTGCCAGTAAGAGACAGGACGGTAGCTCCTACGAGCAGTACTTC.